The 9 T cell receptor beta chains given below trace back to one sample, sequenced in a study of shared T cell receptors in the human thymus. Generated by immunoSEQ multiplex PCR, the TCRdb table keeps only in-frame clones and is missing some. The repertoire holds some 720,000 clones, with roughly 90% as singletons. These same records also appear under a second study, on human thymus T cells.

The sample comprised thymocytes. These receptors were taken from a boy in the first two years of life with a congenital heart defect.

The V and J genes are TRBV11-2 and TRBJ2-2, with D possibly matching TRBD2 (5 bases). The V and J ends lost 3 bases and 8 bases respectively, with 7 bases between them. Germline CDR1 and CDR2: SGHAT and FQNNGV. This CDR3 region has 12 residues. CDR3 DNA sequence: TGTGCCAGCAGCTTCACTAGAGGGGAGCTGTTTTTT. The encoded protein is CASSFTRGELFF.

V is TRBV27 and J is TRBJ1-2; D gene unclear. Looked up from germline, CDR1 is MNHEY and CDR2 is SMNVEV (reference sequence). Trimming took 2 bases from V and 0 from J, leaving 13 bases between them. CDR3 length: 16 residues. Here the CDR3 reads CASSLPRGGTNYGYTF. For the CDR3, the DNA is TGTGCCAGCAGTTTACCCCGGGGAGGGACTAACTATGGCTACACCTTC.

This clone was seen only once. The chain couples TRBV5-1 to TRBJ2-5; 8 bases fit TRBD2. The germline CDR1 and CDR2 sequences are SGHRS and YFSETQ. The CDR3 totals 16 residues. Trimming at V came to 1 base and at J to 2 bases, leaving 7 bases not matched to a gene. CDR3 region: CASSLPSGRKQETQYF. CDR3 nucleotides: TGCGCCAGCAGCTTGCCAAGCGGGAGAAAGCAAGAGACCCAGTACTTC.

The CDR3 reads CASSSDRPNTGELFF. For the CDR3, the DNA is TGTGCCAGCAGCTCGGACAGACCTAACACCGGGGAGCTGTTTTTT. This chain connects TRBV5-4 to TRBJ2-2, with D perhaps matching TRBD1 (6 bases). This CDR3 region has 15 residues. Germline V CDR1 and CDR2: SGHNT, YYREEE (reference sequence). Deletions cut 3 bases from V and 2 bases from J, with 11 bases between.

The V and J genes are TRBV21-1 and TRBJ2-7; the DNA was not used to check the table's D call, TRBD2. TRBV21-1 is noted as a pseudogene. The CDR3 is made up of 19 amino acids. The CDR3 loop is CASSKGPSGRAPNSYEQYF. The CDR3 coding sequence is TGTGCCAGCAGCAAAGGGCCTAGCGGGAGGGCCCCCAACTCCTACGAGCAGTACTTC.

The chain has TRBV27 and TRBJ1-4; no definite D call. This CDR3 region has 16 residues. Trimming stripped 5 bases from V and 11 bases from J, with 24 bases between. Germline V lookup: CDR1 MNHEY, CDR2 SMNVEV (reference sequence). The CDR3 loop is CASSPNPHLGGGKLFF. The DNA for the CDR3 is TGTGCCAGCAGTCCAAATCCCCACCTCGGAGGCGGGAAACTGTTTTTT.

This sequence joins TRBV12-5 and TRBJ1-1; TRBD1 matches at 7 bases. V gave up 1 base and J gave up 2 bases; unmatched junction bases: 7. CDR3 length: 16 amino acids. Germline loops: CDR1 LGHNT, CDR2 FRNRAP. The CDR3 here is CASGLDRTGGNTEAFF. CDR3 in DNA: TGTGCTAGTGGTTTGGACCGGACAGGCGGTAACACTGAAGCTTTCTTT.

This clone turned up a few times. The V gene is TRBV19, the J gene TRBJ1-2; no clear D. The CDR3 is 16 residues long. Trimming removed 5 bases at V and 5 bases at J, with 21 bases between. Per the germline V gene, CDR1 is LNHDA and CDR2 is SQIVND (reference sequence). As DNA, the CDR3 is TGTGCCAGTAGTCCCGACCCGCGGGAGGTGGGGTATGGCTACACCTTC. Translating it yields CASSPDPREVGYGYTF.

The rearrangement joins TRBV28 to TRBJ2-7, with D perhaps TRBD1 (5 bases). The CDR3 sequence is 16 residues long. Germline lookup yields CDR1 MDHEN and CDR2 SYDVKM. V lost 6 bases and J 2 bases, leaving 20 bases between the germline ends. The CDR3 loop reads CASSFAGPWVTYEQYF. Written as DNA, the CDR3 is TGTGCCAGCAGCTTCGCAGGGCCCTGGGTAACCTACGAGCAGTACTTC.